Each of the 32 T cell receptor beta chains below was sequenced from the same sample in a study of lymphopenia after photon versus proton radiotherapy. Profiled with immunoSEQ multiplex PCR; TCRdb holds only in-frame clones, not every one. The table lists about 24,000 clones, 80% to 85% of them singletons. This specimen was peripheral blood, taken from a patient treated with proton-based radiotherapy. Receptor source: a woman in her 70s with pancreatic cancer.

The CDR3 DNA reads as TGTGCCAGCAGTTCGGACAGCAGCTCTGGAAACACCATATATTTT. Its protein is CASSSDSSSGNTIYF. The V and J genes are TRBV7-2 and TRBJ1-3, with D possibly being TRBD1 (6 bases). Trimming removed 6 bases from V and 0 bases from J, with 12 bases in between. Per the germline V gene, CDR1 is SGHTA and CDR2 is FQGNSA. The CDR3 is 15 amino acids.

V gene TRBV18 combines with J gene TRBJ2-7; TRBD2 matches at 9 bases. The CDR3 length is 15 residues. CDR1 and CDR2 from the germline V gene are KGHSH and LQKENI. Trimming at V came to 4 bases and at J to 2 bases, leaving 6 bases not matched to a gene. The chain's CDR3 is CASSRRTSAPYEQYF. For the CDR3, the DNA is TGTGCCAGCTCACGACGGACTAGCGCGCCCTACGAGCAGTACTTC.

The chain links TRBV7-8 to TRBJ1-5, with D perhaps matching TRBD1 (5 bases). In germline, CDR1 is SGHVS, CDR2 FQNEAQ. The CDR3 runs 15 residues. V lost 6 bases and J lost 2, with 14 bases in between. DNA of the CDR3: TGTGCCAGCAGTCCACACGAGACAGGCAATCAGCCCCAGCATTTT. It translates to CASSPHETGNQPQHF.

The rearrangement links TRBV2 to TRBJ2-5; maybe TRBD2 (6 bases). V gave up 6 bases and J gave up 2 bases, with 16 bases separating them. The CDR3 consists of 15 residues. Per germline, CDR1 SNHLY and CDR2 FYNNEI. The CDR3 reads CASRREAGLQETQYF. The CDR3 DNA follows: TGTGCCAGCAGACGGGAAGCGGGTTTACAAGAGACCCAGTACTTC.

The chain employs TRBV27 and TRBJ2-7; TRBD2 agrees at 13 bases. CDR3 length: 15 residues. V shed 5 bases and J 7 bases; nucleotides not matched to a gene: 8. CDR1 is MNHEY, CDR2 SMNVEV, per germline (reference sequence). In DNA, the CDR3 is TGTGCCAGCAGTCTCGGACTAGCGGGAGCGGAGGAGCAGTACTTC. It yields the protein CASSLGLAGAEEQYF.

The chain combines TRBV5-1 with TRBJ2-3; D gene unclear. This CDR3 spans 12 amino acids. The germline gives CDR1 SGHRS, CDR2 YFSETQ. V was pared by 2 bases and J by 0 bases, with 1 base between. CDR3 DNA sequence: TGCGCCAGCAGCTTTAGCACAGATACGCAGTATTTT. Translated: CASSFSTDTQYF.

The rearrangement joins TRBV4-3 to TRBJ2-1, with TRBD2 matching 8 bases. Germline CDR1 is LGHNA and CDR2 is YSLEER. V lost 0 bases and J lost 5; bases outside the gene matches: 6. The CDR3 contains 16 residues. The CDR3 DNA sequence: TGCGCCAGCAGCCAAGAGGGCGGGAGGACCGACAATGAGCAGTTCTTC. It translates to CASSQEGGRTDNEQFF.

CDR3 region: CASSPLAGDYNEQFF. The CDR3 DNA reads TGTGCCAGCAGTCCACTAGCGGGAGACTACAATGAGCAGTTCTTC. The chain recombines TRBV6-6 with TRBJ2-1; TRBD2 matches at 11 bases. The CDR3 is 15 amino acids. Trimming removed 5 bases from V and 3 bases from J; junction bases left unmatched: 3. Germline CDR1 and CDR2: MNHNY and SVGAGI (reference sequence).

The chain recombines TRBV6-6 with TRBJ1-5, with 7 bases that match TRBD1. Unmatched junction bases numbered 7, after V lost 6 bases and J lost 5 bases. The CDR3 loop spans 14 amino acids. The germline V gene has CDR1 MNHNY and CDR2 SVGAGI (reference sequence). In DNA, the CDR3 is TGTGCCAGCAGGAATGGACAGGAGTATCAGCCCCAGCATTTT. Amino acids: CASRNGQEYQPQHF.

V usage is TRBV19 and J usage is TRBJ2-3, with 8 bases identical to TRBD2. Germline V gene sequence: CDR1 LNHDA, CDR2 SQIVND (reference sequence). The CDR3 runs 15 residues. V lost 10 bases and J lost 5; bases outside the gene matches: 14. DNA of the CDR3: TGTGCCACCTCCCTTACTAGCGGCCGAGGAGATACGCAGTATTTT. This gives the protein CATSLTSGRGDTQYF.

This clone was counted once. The chain has TRBV19 and TRBJ2-4; TRBD2 matches 12 bases. J was trimmed by 16 bases and V by 4 bases; bases with no gene match: 11. The CDR3 is 14 amino acids. The germline gives CDR1 LNHDA, CDR2 SQIVND (reference sequence). CDR3 protein: CASSTELAGGLGYF. The DNA of the CDR3 is TGTGCCAGTAGTACGGAACTAGCGGGAGGCCTGGGATACTTC.

The rearrangement joins TRBV19 to TRBJ2-1; D is perhaps TRBD2 (6 bases). Between the trimmed V and J ends, which lost 3 bases and 0 bases, there was a span of 12 bases. Per germline, CDR1 LNHDA and CDR2 SQIVND (reference sequence). The CDR3 is made up of 16 amino acids. CDR3 sequence reads: CASSILRGGSYNEQFF. Here the CDR3 DNA reads TGTGCCAGTAGTATTCTGCGGGGCGGCTCCTACAATGAGCAGTTCTTC.

The chain links TRBV5-1 to TRBJ2-5, with a weak D call TRBD2 (6 bases). V gave up 3 bases and J gave up 1 base, with 10 bases separating them. Germline values: CDR1 SGHRS, CDR2 YFSETQ. CDR3 length equals 14 residues. The CDR3 is CASSYTLAQETQYF. The CDR3 region has the DNA TGCGCCAGCAGCTATACACTAGCCCAAGAGACCCAGTACTTC. Drawing the rest from reference TRBV5-1 and TRBJ2-5, the complete variable domain is KAGVTQTPRYLIKTRGQQVTLSCSPISGHRSVSWYQQTPGQGLQFLFEYFSETQRNKGNFPGRFSGRQFSNSRSEMNVSTLELGDSALYLCASSYTLAQETQYFGPGTRLLVL.

V is TRBV19 and J is TRBJ2-1; a weak D match, TRBD2 (6 bases). Germline CDR1 and CDR2: LNHDA and SQIVND (reference sequence). V shed 7 bases and J shed 7 bases, with 26 bases lying between them. This CDR3 spans 17 amino acids. In DNA, the CDR3 is TGTGCCAGTACCCTCCGGGGTGGCGGGAAGCCGGGAAATGAGCAGTTCTTC. Its protein is CASTLRGGGKPGNEQFF.

The rearrangement joins TRBV11-2 to TRBJ1-1; D gene uncertain. Per germline, CDR1 SGHAT and CDR2 FQNNGV. The CDR3 has 12 amino acids. V dropped 5 bases and J dropped 4 bases, with 8 bases sitting between them. CDR3: CASSILGTEAFF. The CDR3, as DNA: TGTGCCAGCAGCATATTGGGCACTGAAGCTTTCTTT.

The chain is built from TRBV18 and TRBJ2-7, with a tentative D call TRBD1 (6 bases). The CDR3 runs 14 residues. Trimming left V 1 base short and J 6 bases short, with 13 bases between. CDR1 is KGHSH, CDR2 LQKENI, per germline. The CDR3 loop reads CASSPQAGVPEQYF. The CDR3 bases are TGTGCCAGCTCACCACAGGCAGGGGTCCCCGAGCAGTACTTC.

The genes are TRBV30 and TRBJ1-3; possibly TRBD1 for D (5 bases). Trimming cost V 2 bases and J 3 bases, with 11 bases left between them. From germline, CDR1 is GTSNPN and CDR2 SVGIG (reference sequence). The CDR3 spans 14 residues. The CDR3 region has the DNA TGTGCCTGGAGTTTACGGGACGTTGGAAACACCATATATTTT. Its protein product is CAWSLRDVGNTIYF.

This chain connects TRBV14 to TRBJ2-7; D gene unclear. Trimming stripped 4 bases from V and 4 bases from J, with 8 bases between. Looked up from germline, CDR1 is SGHDN and CDR2 is FVKESK. CDR3 size: 12 residues. The CDR3 DNA is TGTGCCAGCAGCCCAAATAGATACGAGCAGTACTTC. As protein: CASSPNRYEQYF.

The gene calls are TRBV28 and TRBJ2-3; D perhaps matches TRBD1 (5 bases). CDR1 MDHEN and CDR2 SYDVKM come from the germline V gene. The CDR3 consists of 15 residues. V was trimmed by 6 bases and J by 1 base, leaving 14 bases between them. DNA for the CDR3: TGTGCCAGCAGAATCAGGGAAAGGGGCACAGATACGCAGTATTTT. Translation gives CASRIRERGTDTQYF.

The CDR3 loop is CASSFIGTGSNTIYF. As DNA, the CDR3 is TGCGCCAGCAGCTTCATAGGGACAGGGTCGAACACCATATATTTT. V usage is TRBV5-1 and J usage is TRBJ1-3; 9 bases are shared with TRBD1. The germline V gene has CDR1 SGHRS and CDR2 YFSETQ. This CDR3 has 15 amino acids. The J segment lost 7 bases and the V segment lost 2 bases, leaving 7 bases of the junction unmatched.

This chain links TRBV30 with TRBJ1-4, with D tentatively TRBD1 (5 bases). The CDR3 has 13 residues. CDR1 GTSNPN and CDR2 SVGIG come from the germline V gene (reference sequence). V lost 1 base and J lost 6, with 9 bases in between. Here the CDR3 reads CAWSAGKDEKLFF. As DNA, the CDR3 is TGTGCCTGGAGTGCAGGGAAAGATGAAAAACTGTTTTTT.

The chain uses TRBV11-2 and TRBJ2-5, with D perhaps matching TRBD2 (6 bases). Germline V CDR1 and CDR2: SGHAT, FQNNGV. The CDR3 has 15 amino acids. Trimming took off 0 bases at V and 2 bases at J, with 10 bases between the two ends. Here the CDR3 DNA reads TGTGCCAGCAGCTTAGATGGGGCGGGGCAAGAGACCCAGTACTTC. This codes for CASSLDGAGQETQYF. Drawing the rest from reference TRBV11-2 and TRBJ2-5, the complete variable domain is EAGVAQSPRYKIIEKRQSVAFWCNPISGHATLYWYQQILGQGPKLLIQFQNNGVVDDSQLPKDRFSAERLKGVDSTLKIQPAKLEDSAVYLCASSLDGAGQETQYFGPGTRLLVL.

This rearrangement joins TRBV27 to TRBJ1-1, with TRBD1 identical over 9 bases. This CDR3 spans 16 amino acids. V dropped 3 bases and J dropped 0; count of bases not matched to a gene: 5. Germline CDR1 MNHEY, CDR2 SMNVEV (reference sequence). CDR3 amino acids: CASSFGTGSMNTEAFF. CDR3 DNA: TGTGCCAGCAGTTTTGGGACAGGGTCCATGAACACTGAAGCTTTCTTT.

The V gene is TRBV4-1, the J gene TRBJ1-3; 7 positions match TRBD1. This CDR3 is 15 amino acids long. In germline, CDR1 is MGHRA, CDR2 YSYEKL. V lost 3 bases to trimming and J lost 2 bases; unmatched junction nucleotides: 4. CDR3 sequence reads: CASSQATGPGNTIYF. CDR3 nucleotides: TGCGCCAGCAGCCAGGCGACAGGGCCTGGAAACACCATATATTTT.

The chain uses TRBV27 and TRBJ1-4; D uncertain. Germline V gene sequence: CDR1 MNHEY, CDR2 SMNVEV (reference sequence). The CDR3 covers 13 residues. Trimming shortened V by 1 base and J by 8 bases, and 8 bases separated the two germline ends. CDR3 nucleotides: TGTGCCAGCAGTTTATACCGAGGGGAAAAACTGTTTTTT. Its translation: CASSLYRGEKLFF.

The CDR3 loop is CASSSGTETYEQYF. DNA for the CDR3: TGTGCCAGCAGTTCCGGGACAGAGACCTACGAGCAGTACTTC. This chain joins TRBV6-5 and TRBJ2-7; 7 nucleotides agree with TRBD1. Looked up from germline, CDR1 is MNHEY and CDR2 is SVGAGI. After removal of 4 bases from V and 2 bases from J, the junction contained 5 bases not matched to a gene. The CDR3 loop spans 14 amino acids.

The gene calls are TRBV7-2 and TRBJ2-5; D gene uncertain. Germline CDR1 is SGHTA and CDR2 is FQGNSA. V was trimmed by 5 bases and J by 4 bases, leaving 8 bases between them. The CDR3 is 12 amino acids. The CDR3 nucleotides read TGTGCCAGCAGCGATCAGTTAGAGACCCAGTACTTC. As protein: CASSDQLETQYF.

The chain joins TRBV9 to TRBJ2-3; 8 positions match TRBD1. The CDR3 length is 18 residues. J gave up 3 bases and V 0 bases, and 12 bases lay outside the gene matches. CDR1 and CDR2 (germline): SGDLS, YYNGEE. In DNA form, the CDR3 reads TGTGCCAGCAGCGTAGCTCTTCAGGGGGCGCTCAGAACAGATACGCAGTATTTT. Encoded protein: CASSVALQGALRTDTQYF.

The J gene is TRBJ2-7, the V gene TRBV2; 8 bases are shared with TRBD1. Germline-derived CDR1 and CDR2 are SNHLY and FYNNEI. J was trimmed by 5 bases and V by 5 bases; bases with no gene match: 8. The CDR3 runs to 14 residues. The CDR3, as DNA: TGTGCCAGCAGTACAGGGGGTGTAAGCAACGAGCAGTACTTC. This gives the protein CASSTGGVSNEQYF.

V and J are TRBV2 and TRBJ1-5; D remains unclear. The CDR3 loop spans 14 amino acids. V gave up 4 bases and J gave up 6 bases, with 13 bases separating them. Germline V gene lookup returns CDR1 SNHLY and CDR2 FYNNEI. The CDR3 loop is CASSADRFVQPQHF. In nucleotides, the CDR3 is TGTGCCAGCAGTGCGGACCGATTCGTTCAGCCCCAGCATTTT.

The rearrangement links TRBV7-2 to TRBJ2-1, with 7 bases aligning to TRBD1. Trimming cost V 5 bases and J 11 bases; bases outside gene matches: 6. Germline values: CDR1 SGHTA, CDR2 FQGNSA. The CDR3 contains 12 residues. The CDR3 sequence is CASSETGNKQFF. The CDR3 nucleotides read TGTGCCAGCAGCGAGACAGGGAACAAGCAGTTCTTC.

The rearrangement links TRBV28 to TRBJ2-7; D gene uncertain. The CDR3 runs to 15 residues. Germline V gene data show CDR1 as MDHEN and CDR2 as SYDVKM. V lost 7 bases to trimming and J lost 5 bases, with 21 bases between them. CDR3 bases: TGTGCCAGCAACCAACCCCGGGCCGTAGACCACGAGCAGTACTTC. Amino acids: CASNQPRAVDHEQYF.